This T cell receptor beta chain was captured by sequencing in a study of T cell responses to AZD1222 COVID-19 vaccine (dated by TCRdb to 2020 to 2023). General notes on the study: A total of 240 or so trial participants underwent TCR sequencing, of whom roughly 210 had received two doses of AZD1222 and around 25 had received two doses of the MenACWY control vaccine. Enrollment into the trials was organized by age into subgroups of 18-55, 56-69 and 70-plus years, and those subgroups contained approximately 150, 30 and 60 TCR-sequenced participants, respectively. Study-wide findings and limitations: CD4 TCRs associated with the vaccine covered the entire spike protein, and the dominant responses were in regions 160-218 and 743-854. The 56-69-year group was small, and its depth increase did not reach significance, likely because of low power. Because no samples from the day 14 peak response were available, repertoires could be characterized only after the peak T cell response. Participants were mostly white British and included more females than males, and it was suggested by the authors that clonal diversity may have been underestimated. Nearly half of unique spike-specific TCRs reportedly recognized epitopes outside regions mutated in the B.1.351 and B.1.1.7 variants. After two AZD1222 doses, both the breadth and the depth of spike-specific TCRs were significantly higher than at day 0 and than in MenACWY recipients. Only five or six AZD1222 recipients were SARS-CoV-2 seropositive at baseline, limiting conclusions about previously exposed vaccinees.

The CDR3 regions of human TCRbeta chains were analyzed by immunosequencing. The study's own analysis went as follows. Repertoire TCRs were checked for matches against a reference library of SARS-CoV-2-specific TCRs that had been generated using the MIRA antigen-specificity platform. Breadth was defined as the fraction of unique TCRs that were SARS-CoV-2-associated, and depth was defined as the fraction of total T cells that were SARS-CoV-2-associated. Using the MIRA data, each spike-specific TCR was mapped to the spike region that the TCR reacts to and placed in a CD4 or CD8 class. Log10-transformed breadth and depth values were compared by one-way ANOVA with Sidak's multiple comparisons tests. What TCRdb holds here is the immuneACCESS table cut down to in-frame rearrangements. Part of the clones is not present; checked against another copy, under half of the missing clones reflect an unresolved V gene, and the others are unexplained. D and trimming were read from the DNA, whereas the V and J calls and clone size are those reported in that table. This sample has 170,000 or so clones in its table, and 90% to 95% of those were observed once. In total, the top ten clones hold around 1% of the sample.

The time point label of this sample denotes: about 28 days (+/-7) after the second vaccine dose. The label giving this sample's treatment or condition can be read as: meningococcal conjugate vaccine given as trial control. Vaccinee samples were obtained from the UK trials COV001 and COV002, which included a single-blind randomized controlled phase 2/3 trial of AZD1222 (ChAdOx1 nCoV-19) in healthy adults. For TCRbeta chain sequencing, PBMC samples were collected from trial participants at day 0 and at day 28 after the second dose. About this clone itself: No antigen is known for it. Base-call qualities are not available, and no considerably larger clone is one nucleotide away.

Its CDR3 holds 15 amino acids, cysteine through phenylalanine. Only the CDR3 DNA stays, 45 bases, in frame from base 1. The germline V gene gives CDR1 as SGHRS and CDR2 as YFSETQ. Relative to germline, V is 0 bases shorter and J is 1 base shorter, with 9 bases between their ends. The receptor was isolated from an adult who received the MenACWY meningococcal vaccine as a control. Source: peripheral blood, taken 28 days after the second dose of the MenACWY control vaccine. The chain was built from TRBV5-1 and TRBJ2-3; confidence is insufficient to name the D gene. The DNA sequence is as follows: TGCGCCAGCAGCTTGGAGGCGGTCGGCACAGATACGCAGTATTTT. This yields the protein CASSLEAVGTDTQYF.